This entry is about one T cell receptor beta chain. This sample is drawn from a study of blood T cell repertoires in COVID-19. The CDR3 is made up of 16 amino acids. Trimming cost V 2 bases and J 2 bases; bases outside gene matches: 2. Germline V CDR1 and CDR2: SGHDN, FVKESK. Profiling relied on immunoSEQ multiplex PCR, and the TCRdb table lists in-frame clones only, not all of them. The profile shows around 99,000 clones, roughly 78% of them singletons. This chain joins TRBV14 and TRBJ2-7; 14 nucleotides line up with TRBD2. The clonotype originates from a woman at least 80 years old with active or convalescent COVID-19. Input material: peripheral blood. Here the CDR3 reads CASSQRTSGRTYEQYF. CDR3 sequence (DNA): TGTGCCAGCAGCCAACGGACTAGCGGGAGGACCTACGAGCAGTACTTC.